These 24 T cell receptor beta chains originate from one sample sequenced in a study of read filtering for tumor transcriptome and immune sequencing. Molecular barcoded adaptors covering alpha/delta and beta/gamma chains were used on 400 to 450 ng RNA. TCRdb re-derived calls from the reads in MiXCR, one entry per CDR3 protein. The table includes about 62,000 distinct CDR3 sequences, approximately 18% detected once. The specimen was a population of CD138-negative cells sorted from bone marrow. The source is a donor at least 40 years old with multiple myeloma.

With regard to this clonotype: The CDR3 does not end in the conserved phenylalanine or tryptophan, so this is likely a read error. The chain is built from TRBV5-1 and TRBJ2-1, with TRBD2 matching 7 bases. The CDR3 spans 15 residues. Germline CDR1 SGHRS, CDR2 YFSETQ. CDR3 in amino acids: CASGLASAGTNEQFL. In DNA form, the CDR3 reads TGCGCCAGCGGCTTGGCCTCAGCGGGAACTAATGAGCAGTTCCTC.

In this sample, this clonotype turned up many times. V is TRBV5-1 and J is TRBJ1-4; a possible D gene is TRBD1 (5 bases). V shed 6 bases and J shed 5 bases, with 17 bases lying between them. Germline CDR1 and CDR2: SGHRS and YFSETQ. This CDR3 comprises 15 residues. DNA for the CDR3: TGCGCCAGCACCCCCGGGGGGTTCCAGAATGAAAAACTGTTTTTT. Its protein is CASTPGGFQNEKLFF.

The J gene is TRBJ2-7, the V gene TRBV20-1; no reliable D call. In germline, CDR1 is DFQATT, CDR2 SNEGSKA (reference sequence). The CDR3 runs 11 residues. Trimming left V 7 bases short and J 2 bases short, with 9 bases between. The DNA for the CDR3 is TGCAGTGTCGCGACCACCTACGAGCAGTACTTC. Translation gives CSVATTYEQYF.

This clonotype occurred a few times. The rearrangement joins TRBV6-2 or TRBV6-3 to TRBJ2-7; D not resolved. CDR3 length: 12 amino acids. The V end lost 2 bases, the J end lost 2 bases, and 4 bases lay between the germline ends. CDR1 and CDR2 (germline): MNHEY, SVGEGT. CDR3 DNA: TGTGCCAGCAGTTACCCGGCCTACGAGCAGTACTTC. The encoded protein is CASSYPAYEQYF.

The genes are TRBV20-1 and TRBJ2-4; possible D gene TRBD2, 7 bases. Germline-derived CDR1 and CDR2 are DFQATT and SNEGSKA (reference sequence). This CDR3 has 14 residues. The ends were cut back, 3 bases at V and 7 bases at J, with 16 bases in the middle. The CDR3 DNA follows: TGCAGTGCTAGGGGGGGGGCGCAGGTCAACATTCAGTACTTC. This translates into CSARGGAQVNIQYF.

As to this clonotype: A much larger clone differs from this one at a single base, so this may be a read error. This chain uses TRBV18 with TRBJ1-6; 10 bases map to TRBD1. CDR1 is KGHSH, CDR2 LQKENI, per germline. This CDR3 has 15 amino acids. CDR3: CASSSGTGVFSPPHF. Here the CDR3 DNA reads TGTGCCAGCTCGTCCGGGACAGGGGTGTTCTCACCCCCCCACTTT.

This chain links TRBV5-5 with TRBJ2-5; 9 bases agree with TRBD1. V lost 4 bases and J lost 2; bases outside the gene matches: 6. CDR3 size: 15 residues. The germline gives CDR1 SGHKS, CDR2 YYEKEE (reference sequence). In DNA form, the CDR3 reads TGTGCCAGCAGCGGTTTGACAGGGGGTCAAGAGACCCAGTACTTC. It specifies CASSGLTGGQETQYF.

V is TRBV19 and J is TRBJ2-1; D perhaps matches TRBD1 (6 bases). This CDR3 spans 13 amino acids. The germline V gene encodes CDR1 LNHDA and CDR2 SQIVND (reference sequence). V lost 8 bases, J lost 4 bases, and 12 bases lay in between. CDR3 sequence (DNA): TGTGCCAGTCAGGTCGGACAGTACAATGAGCAGTTCTTC. Translating it yields CASQVGQYNEQFF.

This clonotype has ten or more counts. The V and J genes are TRBV7-2 and TRBJ2-7; D is unclear. V was cut by 1 base and J by 4 bases, with 8 bases left in between. The CDR3 has 13 amino acids. Germline V lookup: CDR1 SGHTA, CDR2 FQGNSA. CDR3 amino acids: CASSLEVVYEQYF. The CDR3 coding sequence is TGTGCCAGCAGCTTAGAAGTGGTATACGAGCAGTACTTC. Supplemented by reference TRBV7-2 and TRBJ2-7, the full variable domain reads GAGVSQSPSNKVTEKGKDVELRCDPISGHTALYWYRQSLGQGLEFLIYFQGNSAPDKSGLPSDRFSAERTGGSVSTLTIQRTQQEDSAVYLCASSLEVVYEQYFGPGTRLTVT.

This clonotype has at least ten counts. Written as DNA, the CDR3 is TGCGCCAGCAGCGGCAGGACAGGAGACACCGGGGAGCTGTTTTTT. It translates to CASSGRTGDTGELFF. The rearrangement uses TRBV5-1 and TRBJ2-2, with TRBD1 identical over 7 bases. V gave up 4 bases and J gave up 3 bases; unmatched junction bases: 6. The CDR3 spans 15 residues. Germline V gene data show CDR1 as SGHRS and CDR2 as YFSETQ.

A word on this clonotype: Since a much larger clone is just one base distant, this may be a read error. This CDR3 is missing its conserved last phenylalanine or tryptophan, likely due to a read error. The gene calls are TRBV4-2 and TRBJ2-3; 8 nucleotides line up with TRBD1. Germline V CDR1 and CDR2: LGHNA, YNFKEQ. Trimming cost V 0 bases and J 6 bases; bases outside gene matches: 11. The CDR3 sequence is 17 residues long. Written as DNA, the CDR3 is TGTGCCAGCAGCCAAGAATGGGTGGCAGGGGGCGCGGATACGCAGTATCTT. Encoded protein: CASSQEWVAGGADTQYL.

There are many counts of this clonotype. V and J are TRBV19 and TRBJ2-2, with D unclear. The CDR3 contains 14 residues. Deletions cut 3 bases from V and 3 bases from J, with 8 bases between. Germline-derived CDR1 and CDR2 are LNHDA and SQIVND (reference sequence). The CDR3 DNA reads as TGTGCCAGTAGTATCTTCAGAGACACCGGGGAGCTGTTTTTT. This gives the protein CASSIFRDTGELFF.

This clonotype has a count of ten or more. The V call is TRBV7-6, the J call TRBJ2-5; tentatively, D is TRBD2 (5 bases). Germline-derived CDR1 and CDR2 are SGHVS and FNYEAQ. V lost 7 bases and J 5 bases, leaving 20 bases between the germline ends. CDR3 length: 15 residues. The CDR3 reads CASMKFLGSAETQYF. As DNA, the CDR3 is TGTGCCAGCATGAAGTTTCTGGGGAGTGCGGAGACCCAGTACTTC.

Notes on this clonotype: It may be a read error: a sequence one base away is much more abundant. The chain recombines TRBV7-9 with TRBJ2-1; D is undetermined. Looked up from germline, CDR1 is SEHNR and CDR2 is FQNEAQ (reference sequence). The CDR3 runs to 14 residues. The CDR3 DNA reads as TGTGCCAGCAGCTTGTTAGAATCCGCATCTGAGCGGTTCTTC. It encodes CASSLLESASERFF.

This clonotype was seen repeatedly, ten times or more. V is TRBV7-9 and J is TRBJ2-3; TRBD1 agrees at 9 bases. The CDR3 loop spans 15 amino acids. The germline CDR1 and CDR2 sequences are SEHNR and FQNEAQ (reference sequence). Trimming at V came to 5 bases and at J to 3 bases, leaving 6 bases not matched to a gene. CDR3 nucleotides: TGTGCCAGCAGCACTTGGGACAGGGTAACAGATACGCAGTATTTT. Translating it yields CASSTWDRVTDTQYF.

This clonotype was found many times. The chain is built from TRBV28 and TRBJ1-6; D is undetermined. The germline CDR1 and CDR2 sequences are MDHEN and SYDVKM. V was shortened by 7 bases and J by 8 bases, with 9 bases between the two germline ends. There are 12 residues in the CDR3. CDR3 nucleotide sequence: TGTGCCAGCAATGAAGGACATTCACCCCTCCACTTT. Protein sequence: CASNEGHSPLHF.

This clonotype came up a few times. The J gene is TRBJ2-7, the V gene TRBV10-2; either TRBD1 or TRBD2 may supply D (5 bases each). Germline CDR1 reads WSHSY; CDR2 reads SAAADI. The CDR3 is made up of 10 amino acids. The CDR3 spells CAAGSYEQYF. The DNA for the CDR3 is TGCGCGGCAGGGAGCTACGAGCAGTACTTC.

This clonotype was detected ten times or more. The V call is TRBV18, the J call TRBJ1-5; D is unresolved. This CDR3 has 14 amino acids. The germline V gene encodes CDR1 KGHSH and CDR2 LQKENI. V shed 3 bases and J shed 0 bases, with 6 bases lying between them. CDR3 coding DNA: TGTGCCAGCTCACCGGAATATAGCAATCAGCCCCAGCATTTT. Translated, it gives CASSPEYSNQPQHF.

The chain has TRBV6-2 or TRBV6-3 and TRBJ2-1; D might be TRBD2 (6 bases). The V gene lost 0 bases and the J gene lost 0 bases, with 12 bases spanning the gap. This CDR3 contains 17 residues. Germline CDR1 reads MNHEY; CDR2 reads SVGEGT. CDR3 DNA sequence: TGTGCCAGCAGTTACTCTCCGGGACTCAGCTCCTACAATGAGCAGTTCTTC. Encoded protein: CASSYSPGLSSYNEQFF.

In this sample, this clonotype turned up many times. The chain recombines TRBV6-5 with TRBJ2-2; 7 bases align to TRBD1. Trimming removed 5 bases from V and 5 bases from J; junction bases left unmatched: 5. Germline loops: CDR1 MNHEY, CDR2 SVGAGI. CDR3 length equals 14 residues. The CDR3 DNA is TGTGCCAGCAGTAGACAGGGAAATACCGGGGAGCTGTTTTTT. Residues: CASSRQGNTGELFF.

This clonotype has more than one count but fewer than ten. This chain links TRBV24-1 with TRBJ2-2; 8 bases agree with TRBD1. The CDR3 is 13 residues long. Germline loops: CDR1 KGHDR, CDR2 SFDVKD. J lost 4 bases, V lost 9 bases, and 3 bases had no gene match. Here the CDR3 DNA reads TGTGCCACCCGACAGGGGTTCACCGGGGAGCTGTTTTTT. It is translated as CATRQGFTGELFF.

A word on this clonotype: This likely stems from a read error, as it lies one base from a far larger clone. The rearrangement links TRBV11-3 to TRBJ1-1, with TRBD1 matching over 7 bases. The germline CDR1 and CDR2 sequences are SGHNT and YENEEA. With V trimmed by 2 bases and J by 8 bases, 8 bases remained unmatched. There are 14 residues in the CDR3. The chain's CDR3 is CASSLPRQGLEAFF. The CDR3 DNA reads TGTGCCAGCAGCTTACCCCGACAGGGACTCGAAGCTTTCTTT.

This clonotype was observed many times. The gene calls are TRBV28 and TRBJ1-1; no clear D. Trimming cost V 6 bases and J 10 bases, with 18 bases left between them. The germline CDR1 and CDR2 sequences are MDHEN and SYDVKM. The CDR3 is made up of 13 amino acids. This CDR3 reads CASRIAGGVRAFF. The CDR3 DNA reads TGTGCCAGCAGGATAGCTGGTGGAGTGAGAGCTTTCTTT.

To note about this clonotype: This sequence may be a read error, since a much larger clone differs from it by one base. The V and J genes are TRBV5-1 and TRBJ2-3; D might be TRBD1 (5 bases). The CDR3 length is 16 residues. Germline V lookup: CDR1 SGHRS, CDR2 YFSETQ. V was shortened by 0 bases and J by 5 bases, with 16 bases between the two germline ends. The CDR3 spells CASSLDGATSIDTQYF. The CDR3 bases are TGCGCCAGCAGCTTGGATGGGGCTACCTCCATAGATACGCAGTATTTT. The variable domain in full, with the rest retrieved from reference TRBV5-1 and TRBJ2-3, is KAGVTQTPRYLIKTRGQQVTLSCSPISGHRSVSWYQQTPGQGLQFLFEYFSETQRNKGNFPGRFSGRQFSNSRSEMNVSTLELGDSALYLCASSLDGATSIDTQYFGPGTRLTVL.